Listed below are T cell receptor beta chains from one sample, sequenced in a study of Ad26.COV2.S vaccination and SARS-CoV-2 variants. Profiled with immunoSEQ multiplex PCR; TCRdb holds only in-frame clones, not every one. The table lists over 400,000 clones, over 80% of them singletons. Sample: peripheral blood, taken in a trial of Ad26.COV2.S vaccine versus placebo. Every receptor here comes from a person aged 18-65 years who received the Ad26.COV2.S COVID-19 vaccine or a placebo. CDR3s include the opening cysteine and the closing phenylalanine or tryptophan. A D gene is named only where the DNA matches it firmly. Size is stated for part of the rows, as once, few or many counts, or as a class when the clone is expanded.

size,J,D,length,V,DNA,CDR3
few,TRBJ1-2,.,13,TRBV19,TGTGCCAGTAGTATCCGGGCGGGCTATGGCTACACCTTC,CASSIRAGYGYTF
.,TRBJ1-2,.,13,TRBV2,TGTGCCAGCAGTGACCAGGGGAACTATGGCTACACCTTC,CASSDQGNYGYTF
.,TRBJ2-7,.,10,TRBV28,TGTGCCAGCAGTGATTACGAGCAGTACTTC,CASSDYEQYF
once,TRBJ2-7,TRBD2,15,TRBV27,TGTGCCAGCAGCCCCGACGGGGGGGCTACGGGGGAGCAGTACTTC,CASSPDGGATGEQYF
.,TRBJ1-1,.,13,TRBV6-5,TGTGCCAGCAGTTTAAACATCCTCACTGAAGCTTTCTTT,CASSLNILTEAFF
.,TRBJ1-2,TRBD1,17,TRBV19,TGTGCCAGCCAAACCCCGGGACAGCCCAATTTTAACTATGGCTACACCTTC,CASQTPGQPNFNYGYTF
.,TRBJ2-7,.,13,TRBV7-6,TGTGCCAGCAGCTCCTCCCCGTCTTACGAGCAGTACTTC,CASSSSPSYEQYF
.,TRBJ1-2,TRBD1,19,TRBV12-5,TGTGCTAGTGGTTTGGCAACGACAGGGGGCGGAATCGTATACTATGGCTACACCTTC,CASGLATTGGGIVYYGYTF
.,TRBJ2-7,TRBD1,14,TRBV6-1,TGTGCCAGCAGTGAAGAGGTCAGGGGGTACGAGCAGTACTTC,CASSEEVRGYEQYF
.,TRBJ2-3,TRBD2,14,TRBV19,TGTGCCAGTAGTAGTACTAGCGTGGCAGATACGCAGTATTTT,CASSSTSVADTQYF
.,TRBJ1-2,.,15,TRBV6-1,TGTGCCAGCAGTGACCCTCCGGCCAGGAACTATGGCTACACCTTC,CASSDPPARNYGYTF
.,TRBJ1-2,.,14,TRBV5-1,TGCGCCAGCAGCCCCCGACAGAACAACTATGGCTACACCTTC,CASSPRQNNYGYTF
.,TRBJ2-1,.,15,TRBV10-1,TGCGCCAGCAGCGTAGCGGGGACAGGTTACAATGAGCAGTTCTTC,CASSVAGTGYNEQFF
.,TRBJ2-1,TRBD1,16,TRBV5-1,TGCGCCAGCAGCTGGAGACAGGGTGAGGTTTCCAATGAGCAGTTCTTC,CASSWRQGEVSNEQFF
.,TRBJ2-3,TRBD2,15,TRBV6-5,TGTGCCAGCAGCTCATCCCGGGGGGATTCAGATACGCAGTATTTT,CASSSSRGDSDTQYF
.,TRBJ2-3,TRBD2,14,TRBV9,TGTGCCAGCAGCGTTAGCGGGGGTTCTAATACGCAGTATTTT,CASSVSGGSNTQYF
.,TRBJ1-2,TRBD1,15,TRBV2,TGTGCCAGCACCCGGGGCAATGGACAGGGGGGACGCTACACCTTC,CASTRGNGQGGRYTF
.,TRBJ2-1,TRBD2,14,TRBV19,TGTGCCAGTATGGGGGGGTCGGCCTACAATGAGCAGTTCTTC,CASMGGSAYNEQFF